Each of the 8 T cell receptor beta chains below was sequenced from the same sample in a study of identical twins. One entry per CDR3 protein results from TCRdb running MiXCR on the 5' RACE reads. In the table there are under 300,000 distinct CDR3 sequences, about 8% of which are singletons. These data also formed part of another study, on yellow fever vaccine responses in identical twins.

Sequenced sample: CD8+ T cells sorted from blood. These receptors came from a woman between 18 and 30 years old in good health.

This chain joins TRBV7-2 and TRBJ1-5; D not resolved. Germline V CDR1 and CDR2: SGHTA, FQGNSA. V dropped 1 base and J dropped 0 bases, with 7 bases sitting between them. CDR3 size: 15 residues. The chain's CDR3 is CASSLVHASNQPQHF. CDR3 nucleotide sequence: TGTGCCAGCAGCTTAGTCCACGCTAGCAATCAGCCCCAGCATTTT.

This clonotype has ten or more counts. The CDR3 reads CASSFRVAYEQYF. The CDR3 DNA reads TGTGCCAGCAGCTTTAGGGTGGCATACGAGCAGTACTTC. The V gene is TRBV7-8, the J gene TRBJ2-7, with no clear D. CDR3 length equals 13 residues. Trimming shortened V by 3 bases and J by 4 bases, and 10 bases separated the two germline ends. The germline CDR1 and CDR2 sequences are SGHVS and FQNEAQ.

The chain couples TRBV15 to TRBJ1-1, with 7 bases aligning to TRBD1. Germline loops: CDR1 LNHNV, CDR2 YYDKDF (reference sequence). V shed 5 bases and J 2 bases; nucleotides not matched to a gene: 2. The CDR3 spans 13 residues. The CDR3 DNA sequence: TGTGCCACCAGCGACAGGGTAAACACTGAAGCTTTCTTT. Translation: CATSDRVNTEAFF. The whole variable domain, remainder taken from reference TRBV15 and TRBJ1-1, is DAMVIQNPRYQVTQFGKPVTLSCSQTLNHNVMYWYQQKSSQAPKLLFHYYDKDFNNEADTPDNFQSRRPNTSFCFLDIRSPGLGDTAMYLCATSDRVNTEAFFGQGTRLTVV.

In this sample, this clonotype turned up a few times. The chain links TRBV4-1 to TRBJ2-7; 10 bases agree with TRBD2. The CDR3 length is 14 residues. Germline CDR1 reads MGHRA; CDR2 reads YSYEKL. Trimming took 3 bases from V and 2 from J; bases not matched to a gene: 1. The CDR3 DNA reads TGCGCCAGCAGCCAGGGACTAGCGCCCTACGAGCAGTACTTC. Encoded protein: CASSQGLAPYEQYF.

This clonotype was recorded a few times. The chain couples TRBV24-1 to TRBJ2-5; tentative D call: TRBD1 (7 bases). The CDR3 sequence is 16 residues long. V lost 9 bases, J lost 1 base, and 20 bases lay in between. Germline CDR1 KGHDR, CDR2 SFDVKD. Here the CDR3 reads CATRGGGGGRQETQYF. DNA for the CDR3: TGTGCCACCCGAGGCGGAGGGGGCGGTCGCCAAGAGACCCAGTACTTC.

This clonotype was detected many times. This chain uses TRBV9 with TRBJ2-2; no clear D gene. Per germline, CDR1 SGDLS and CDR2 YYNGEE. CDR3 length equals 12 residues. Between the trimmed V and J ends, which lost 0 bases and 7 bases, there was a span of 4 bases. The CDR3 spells CASSVVGGELFF. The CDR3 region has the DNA TGTGCCAGCAGCGTAGTAGGCGGGGAGCTGTTTTTT.

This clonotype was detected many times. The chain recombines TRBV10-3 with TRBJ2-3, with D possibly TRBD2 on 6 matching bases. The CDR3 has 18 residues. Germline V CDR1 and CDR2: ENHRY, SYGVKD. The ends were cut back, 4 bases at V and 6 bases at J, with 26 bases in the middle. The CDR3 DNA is TGTGCCATCAGTGCTCCCCCGGTCCCCGCCCAGCGGGCGGATACGCAGTATTTT. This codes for CAISAPPVPAQRADTQYF.

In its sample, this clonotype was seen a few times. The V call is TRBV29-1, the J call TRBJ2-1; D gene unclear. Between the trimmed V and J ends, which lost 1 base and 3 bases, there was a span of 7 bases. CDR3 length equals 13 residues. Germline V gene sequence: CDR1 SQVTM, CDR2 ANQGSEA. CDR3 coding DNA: TGCAGCGTTGAAGGGGTCATCTACAATGAGCAGTTCTTC. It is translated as CSVEGVIYNEQFF.